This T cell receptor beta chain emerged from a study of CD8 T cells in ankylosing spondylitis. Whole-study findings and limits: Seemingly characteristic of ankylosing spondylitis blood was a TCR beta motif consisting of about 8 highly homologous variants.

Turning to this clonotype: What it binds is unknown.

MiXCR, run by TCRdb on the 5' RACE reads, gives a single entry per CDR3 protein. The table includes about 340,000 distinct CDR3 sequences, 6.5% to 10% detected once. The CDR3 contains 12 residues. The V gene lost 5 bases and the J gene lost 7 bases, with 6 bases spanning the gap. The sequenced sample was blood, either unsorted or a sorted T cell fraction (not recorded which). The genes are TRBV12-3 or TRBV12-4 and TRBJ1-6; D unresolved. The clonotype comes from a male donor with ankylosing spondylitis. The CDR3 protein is CASSPGNSPLHF. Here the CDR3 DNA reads TGTGCCAGCAGTCCCGGGAATTCACCCCTCCACTTT.